This TCR beta chain was recorded in a study of blood T cells in healthy people across ages (dated by TCRdb to about 2015). As for the study more broadly: Template switching captured roughly one uniquely barcoded TCR beta cDNA molecule per two T cells in model experiments. Donors of different ages were randomly distributed across sequencing lanes to avoid experimental bias. The study analyzed two additional independent replicas of 1 million unique cDNA reads from the same blood draw for two donors, one aged 18 to 29 and one aged 80 or older. Four age groups were formed from the donors: young (average 16 years), middle-aged (approximately 40), aged (over 55) and long-lived (82). Age-related changes in TCR beta repertoire diversity were measured in the study by deep sequencing normalized with unique cDNA molecular identifiers. The paper as a whole reports these results and caveats: Compared with the aged group, the long-lived group had more naive CD4+ T cells, fewer expanded clones and increased TCR diversity, suggesting age selection. Conclusive comparison of naive and antigen-experienced compartments was prevented by the profiling of bulk unsorted PBMCs. The CMV infection status of donors was not known, potentially confounding age-related changes in expanded clonotypes. The percentage of naive T cells measured by flow cytometry correlated strongly with observed TCR beta diversity. Estimates of total diversity based on one million sequenced T cells were considered lower bounds and underestimates. As age increased, observed TCR beta diversity per million T cells dropped in a roughly linear way, and a significant reduction was already evident by age roughly 36.

This clonotype was recorded a few times. The antigen this receptor binds is unknown. No base quality information exists; no much larger clone differs at one position. Trimming at the junction amounts to 2 bases on V and 3 bases on J, and the germline ends lie 10 bases apart. CDR1 and CDR2 (SGHRS, YFSETQ) derive from the germline V gene. The CDR3 contains 14 residues, cysteine and phenylalanine counted. Only the CDR3 part of the read is kept: 42 bases, read in frame from the first base. The protocol used for the library was 5' RACE. Sequencer: Illumina HiSeq 2500. A second PCR of about 6 to 11 cycles was performed with a sample-barcoded 5' primer and a J-beta primer mix. A unique molecular identifier was introduced onto each TCR beta cDNA molecule by a template-switch 5' adaptor carrying 12 random nucleotides. At least 2.5 million CDR3-containing paired-end reads were obtained from each sample. First-strand cDNA synthesis was performed from all RNA using the Mint cDNA synthesis kit, with priming by a TRBC-specific oligonucleotide. After uracil-DNA glycosylase treatment, a first 18-cycle PCR used universal primers M1SS and BC2_uni_R on all cDNA. The paper's processing steps were these. Each sample was normalized by randomly selecting 1 million high-quality reads, each carrying a distinct molecular identifier. Instead of being binned into consensus sequences, reads with shared molecular identifiers were discarded. CDR3 identification, clonotype clustering and error correction used MiTCR with a Q25 quality threshold and the strictest error-elimination algorithm. Lower-bound total TCR beta diversity was estimated with a nonparametric unseen species model using Euler transformation. Using fastp at Q25 and MiXCR, TCRdb reprocessed the public reads and kept productive beta chains. Each CDR3 protein gets just one entry, which takes the most common genes and DNA from the rows behind it. TCRdb's processing, not the study's, gives the V and J calls here. This sample is represented by approximately 800,000 distinct CDR3 sequences; about 48% of them were singletons. Roughly 37% of the sample is taken by the ten largest.

The donors were around 39 Caucasian individuals from Russia, aged roughly 6 to 90 years, who were systemically healthy. Ten milliliters of peripheral blood were drawn from each donor into EDTA-treated Vacutainer tubes. PBMCs were isolated by Ficoll-Paque density-gradient centrifugation, with at least 6 million obtained per sample. Total RNA was extracted from PBMCs with Trizol reagent, with at least 6 micrograms obtained per sample. Naive CD45RAhigh/CD27high T cell percentages were measured by flow cytometry on a PBMC aliquot from every donor. The chain joins TRBV5-1 to TRBJ2-3; the D gene identity is not certain. Material: blood. This TCR was sampled from a man aged 80 or over in good health. The CDR3 reads CASSFDPRTDTQYF. The nucleotide sequence is TGCGCCAGCAGCTTTGACCCGCGAACAGATACGCAGTATTTT. Joined to the reference TRBV5-1 and TRBJ2-3 proteins, this CDR3 gives the full variable domain: KAGVTQTPRYLIKTRGQQVTLSCSPISGHRSVSWYQQTPGQGLQFLFEYFSETQRNKGNFPGRFSGRQFSNSRSEMNVSTLELGDSALYLCASSFDPRTDTQYFGPGTRLTVL.